These 14 T cell receptor beta chains came from one sample sequenced in a study of T cell changes during pregnancy in multiple sclerosis. Repertoires were generated with immunoSEQ multiplex PCR, while TCRdb's copy carries only in-frame clones and drops some. The sample carries over 25,000 clones, roughly nine tenths recorded once. Material: CD8+ T cells from peripheral blood mononuclear cells, obtained in the third trimester of pregnancy. Source of these receptors: a female donor with multiple sclerosis, enrolled in a pregnancy study.

The chain joins TRBV18 to TRBJ2-3; D unresolved. Looked up from germline, CDR1 is KGHSH and CDR2 is LQKENI. The CDR3 is 13 amino acids. Trimming removed 4 bases at V and 2 bases at J, with 7 bases between. CDR3 coding DNA: TGTGCCAGCTCACGAGCAAACACAGATACGCAGTATTTT. It yields the protein CASSRANTDTQYF.

Concerning this clone: The sample contains more than one DNA sequence encoding this CDR3. V is TRBV2 and J is TRBJ2-2; D might be TRBD2 (5 bases). The CDR3 extends over 12 amino acids. In germline, CDR1 is SNHLY, CDR2 FYNNEI. Trimming shortened V by 11 bases and J by 6 bases, and 13 bases separated the two germline ends. CDR3 coding DNA: TGTGCCGCCAGGACTGGGTCCGGGGAGCTGTTTTTT. Protein product: CAARTGSGELFF.

The chain has TRBV2 and TRBJ1-2; D is unresolved. Germline-derived CDR1 and CDR2 are SNHLY and FYNNEI. Deletions cut 4 bases from V and 8 bases from J, with 11 bases between. The CDR3 runs to 12 residues. The CDR3 reads CASSGSREGYTF. CDR3 bases: TGTGCCAGCAGTGGCTCGCGCGAGGGCTACACCTTC.

V gene TRBV6-1 combines with J gene TRBJ1-5; possible D gene TRBD1, 5 bases. CDR1 and CDR2 from the germline V gene are MNHNS and SASEGT. The V end was cut by 6 bases, the J end by 0 bases, with 12 bases between. CDR3 size: 15 residues. CDR3 nucleotide sequence: TGTGCCAGCAGAGGCAGGGACTATAGCAATCAGCCCCAGCATTTT. Translating it yields CASRGRDYSNQPQHF.

To note about this clone: The conserved phenylalanine or tryptophan is not found at the CDR3 terminus, so this likely reflects a read error. Because the CDR3's place on the DNA is in doubt, the DNA is left out and the CDR3 is given as listed by TCRdb. The chain is built from TRBV20-1 and TRBJ1-2; TRBD1 is the table's D call and was not checked against the DNA. The length of the CDR3 is 11 amino acids, counting both ends. CDR1 is DFQATT and CDR2 is SNEGSKA in the germline V gene (reference sequence). The CDR3 loop reads CSARDPSDSPP.

The genes are TRBV5-1 and TRBJ2-1; 13 bases line up with TRBD2. The germline V gene has CDR1 SGHRS and CDR2 YFSETQ. CDR3 length: 17 residues. The ends lost 1 base at V and 2 bases at J; junction bases unmatched: 3. Here the CDR3 DNA reads TGCGCCAGCAGCTTGTTAACTAGCGGGGGGGCCTACAATGAGCAGTTCTTC. Its translation is CASSLLTSGGAYNEQFF.

The chain has TRBV13 and TRBJ2-3; D is perhaps TRBD2 (5 bases). Germline loops: CDR1 PRHDT, CDR2 FYEKMQ (reference sequence). CDR3 length: 19 residues. Trimming stripped 4 bases from V and 2 bases from J, with 25 bases between. CDR3 in amino acids: CASSSRAGRETIYTDTQYF. As DNA, the CDR3 is TGTGCCAGCAGCTCGAGGGCGGGCCGAGAGACCATATACACAGATACGCAGTATTTT.

This sequence joins TRBV6-5 and TRBJ2-5; 7 bases align to TRBD2. The CDR3 runs to 14 residues. In germline, CDR1 is MNHEY, CDR2 SVGAGI. With 2 bases clipped from V and 4 bases from J, the junction kept 4 bases outside the gene matches. CDR3 DNA: TGTGCCAGCAGTTACAGGGCTAGCGGAGAGACCCAGTACTTC. Protein product: CASSYRASGETQYF.

The chain's CDR3 is CSVEGRGQRGENTEAFF. CDR3 in DNA: TGCAGCGTTGAAGGTCGAGGACAGCGAGGCGAGAACACTGAAGCTTTCTTT. The chain employs TRBV29-1 and TRBJ1-1; D possibly corresponds to TRBD1 (6 bases). The CDR3 contains 17 residues. Germline CDR1 and CDR2: SQVTM and ANQGSEA. V was trimmed by 1 base and J by 1 base, leaving 19 bases between them.

The table lists this clone with a count of one. This chain connects TRBV29-1 to TRBJ2-1, with a tentative D call TRBD2 (6 bases). The CDR3 has 17 amino acids. V lost 1 base and J lost 2, with 18 bases in between. Germline V CDR1 and CDR2: SQVTM, ANQGSEA. The CDR3 coding sequence is TGCAGCGTTGAAGGGGCTGGTCGGGGGATCACCTACAATGAGCAGTTCTTC. Amino acid sequence: CSVEGAGRGITYNEQFF.

The V call is TRBV7-6, the J call TRBJ2-1; tentative D call: TRBD2 (7 bases). Trimming left V 4 bases short and J 6 bases short, with 19 bases between. Germline CDR1 SGHVS, CDR2 FNYEAQ. This CDR3 region has 16 residues. The CDR3 loop is CASSSSGGARGNEQFF. The CDR3 coding sequence is TGTGCCAGCAGCTCTAGTGGGGGGGCCCGGGGCAATGAGCAGTTCTTC.

The count of this clone is one. The chain combines TRBV11-1 with TRBJ2-7; 7 nucleotides line up with TRBD1. Germline V gene sequence: CDR1 SGHAT, CDR2 FQDESV (reference sequence). V was clipped by 2 bases and J by 0 bases; unmatched bases: 4. The CDR3 consists of 15 residues. DNA of the CDR3: TGTGCCAGCAGCTTACAACAGGGGAGCTCCTACGAGCAGTACTTC. Its translation: CASSLQQGSSYEQYF.

This rearrangement joins TRBV11-3 to TRBJ2-1; D is perhaps TRBD2 (5 bases). This CDR3 contains 15 residues. With 5 bases removed from V and 10 bases from J, the gap between germline ends came to 21 bases. Germline values: CDR1 SGHNT, CDR2 YENEEA. The CDR3 bases are TGTGCCAGCAGCCCCTATTCCGCGGGCAACAGCGAGCAGTTCTTC. This codes for CASSPYSAGNSEQFF.

This clone was seen a handful of times. Since the CDR3 does not end with the conserved phenylalanine or tryptophan, this likely comes from a read error. Because the CDR3's place on the DNA is in doubt, the DNA is left out and the CDR3 is given as listed by TCRdb. J is TRBJ1-2 and V is TRBV5-1. The CDR3 sequence runs 8 residues, both termini included. Per the germline V gene, CDR1 is SGHRS and CDR2 is YFSETQ. The CDR3 loop is CASSSRVS.